This paragraph reports one T cell receptor beta chain. Authors' data handling: Nucleated cell counts were estimated from reference gene primer amplification. The table came from immunoSEQ multiplex PCR; TCRdb's copy has only in-frame clones and leaves some out. V and J calls and clone size are given by that table; D and trimming were obtained from the DNA. The sample lists 200,000 to 250,000 clones, approximately 88% occurring once. The sample belongs to a study of blood T cell repertoires in COVID-19. Across the whole study: Researchers got acute and convalescent COVID-19 samples from the United States, Italy and Spain. Sources were T cells, B-cell-depleted T cells, or PBMCs; the material itself was cDNA or gDNA.

Germline lookup yields CDR1 LGHDT and CDR2 YNNKEL (reference sequence). This CDR3 has 16 amino acids. The junction had 4 bases not matched to a gene; V was cut back by 4 bases and J by 0 bases. The chain has TRBV3-1 (or the pseudogene TRBV3-2) and TRBJ1-3; 9 nucleotides line up with TRBD1. The specimen was peripheral blood. This receptor was taken from a man aged 60 to 75 who had recovered from COVID-19. The CDR3 reads CASSPGTGYSGNTIYF. CDR3 nucleotides: TGTGCCAGCAGCCCGGGGACAGGGTACTCTGGAAACACCATATATTTT.